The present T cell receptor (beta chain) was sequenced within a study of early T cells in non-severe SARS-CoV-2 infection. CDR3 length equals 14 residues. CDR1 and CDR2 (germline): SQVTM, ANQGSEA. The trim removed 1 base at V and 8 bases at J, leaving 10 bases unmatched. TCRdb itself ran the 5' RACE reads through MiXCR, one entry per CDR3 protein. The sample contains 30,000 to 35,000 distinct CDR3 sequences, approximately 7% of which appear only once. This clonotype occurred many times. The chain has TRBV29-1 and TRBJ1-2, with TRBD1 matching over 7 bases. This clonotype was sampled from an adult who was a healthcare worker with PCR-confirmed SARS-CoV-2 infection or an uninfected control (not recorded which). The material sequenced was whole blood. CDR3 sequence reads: CSVEALDRFWGYTF. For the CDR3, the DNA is TGCAGCGTTGAAGCCCTGGACAGGTTCTGGGGCTACACCTTC.